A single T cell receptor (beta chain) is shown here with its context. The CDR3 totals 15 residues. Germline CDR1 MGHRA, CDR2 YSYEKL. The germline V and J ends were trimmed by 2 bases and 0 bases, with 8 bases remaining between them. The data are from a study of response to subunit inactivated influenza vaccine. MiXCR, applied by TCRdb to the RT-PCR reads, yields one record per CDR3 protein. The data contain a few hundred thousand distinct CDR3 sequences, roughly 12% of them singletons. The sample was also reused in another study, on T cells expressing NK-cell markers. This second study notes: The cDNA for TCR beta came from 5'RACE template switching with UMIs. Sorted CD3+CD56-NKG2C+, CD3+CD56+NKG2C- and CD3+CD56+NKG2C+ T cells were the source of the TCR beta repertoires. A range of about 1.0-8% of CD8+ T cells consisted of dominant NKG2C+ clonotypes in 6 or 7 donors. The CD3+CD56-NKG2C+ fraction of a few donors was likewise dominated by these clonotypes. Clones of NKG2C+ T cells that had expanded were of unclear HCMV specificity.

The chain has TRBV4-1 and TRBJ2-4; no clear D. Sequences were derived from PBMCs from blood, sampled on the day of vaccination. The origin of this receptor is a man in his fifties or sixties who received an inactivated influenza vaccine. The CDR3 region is CASSQLPVAKNIQYF. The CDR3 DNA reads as TGCGCCAGCAGCCAACTACCGGTAGCCAAAAACATTCAGTACTTC.